A selection of T cell receptor beta chains follows, all from one sample in a study of cytomegalovirus exposure and HLA in healthy donors. Data came from immunoSEQ multiplex PCR; TCRdb stores just in-frame clones and leaves some out. The sample's table shows 60,000 to 90,000 clones. The sequencing sample was made of PBMCs. These receptors all come from a woman aged 40 to 55 in good health and CMV-seropositive. CDR3s include the opening cysteine and the closing phenylalanine or tryptophan. D genes are given only for firm matches.

TRBJ2-3	TRBV4-2	TRBD2	17	CASSQDRGSGGADTQYF	TGTGCCAGCAGCCAAGATCGGGGTAGCGGGGGGGCAGATACGCAGTATTTT
TRBJ2-5	TRBV19	TRBD2	12	CASSMGGETQYF	TGTGCCAGTAGTATGGGGGGGGAGACCCAGTACTTC
TRBJ2-1	TRBV18	NA	14	CASSPGRETNEQFF	TGTGCCAGCTCACCAGGCCGGGAAACCAATGAGCAGTTCTTC
TRBJ2-5	TRBV5-1	TRBD1	15	CASSRTGTVQETQYF	TGCGCCAGCAGCCGCACCGGGACAGTCCAAGAGACCCAGTACTTC
TRBJ2-1	TRBV4-2	NA	15	CASSEGAGEGNEQFF	TGTGCCAGCAGCGAAGGGGCAGGGGAGGGCAATGAGCAGTTCTTC
TRBJ1-2	TRBV19	NA	12	CASTMEGYGYTF	TGTGCCAGTACAATGGAGGGATACGGCTACACCTTC
TRBJ2-2	TRBV11-2	NA	12	CASSSNFGELFF	TGTGCCAGCAGCTCCAACTTCGGGGAGCTGTTTTTT
TRBJ2-7	TRBV10-3	TRBD2	15	CAISESTSGDYEQYF	TGTGCCATCAGTGAGTCGACTAGCGGGGACTACGAGCAGTACTTC
TRBJ2-7	TRBV19	TRBD1	14	CASSIRQGPYEQYF	TGTGCCAGTAGTATCCGACAGGGCCCCTACGAGCAGTACTTC
TRBJ1-2	TRBV4-1	TRBD1	16	CASSQDLGGTGNGYTF	TGCGCCAGCAGCCAAGATTTGGGTGGGACAGGGAATGGCTACACCTTC
TRBJ1-3	TRBV7-8	TRBD1	16	CASSLGWTGEGNTIYF	TGTGCCAGCAGCTTAGGGTGGACAGGGGAAGGAAACACCATATATTTT
TRBJ1-2	TRBV4-3	TRBD1	15	CASSQGQGADYGYTF	TGCGCCAGCAGCCAAGGCCAGGGGGCAGACTATGGCTACACCTTC
TRBJ2-3	TRBV9	TRBD2	14	CASSASGKLDTQYF	TGTGCCAGCAGCGCAAGCGGGAAGCTAGATACGCAGTATTTT
TRBJ2-5	TRBV19	TRBD1	14	CASSIDNRGETQYF	TGTGCCAGTAGTATAGACAACAGGGGGGAGACCCAGTACTTC
TRBJ1-1	TRBV19	NA	15	CASSIFKGMHTEAFF	TGTGCCAGTAGTATTTTCAAGGGGATGCACACTGAAGCTTTCTTT
TRBJ1-1	TRBV2	NA	15	CASSEYLGAVAEAFF	TGTGCCAGCAGTGAATATCTGGGGGCAGTAGCTGAAGCTTTCTTT
TRBJ2-1	TRBV6-6	TRBD2	16	CASSSAGTSGRNEQFF	TGTGCCAGCAGTAGCGCCGGGACTAGCGGGAGGAATGAGCAGTTCTTC
TRBJ2-7	TRBV6-1	NA	14	CASSPIHGPYEQYF	TGTGCCAGCAGCCCCATCCATGGGCCCTACGAGCAGTACTTC
TRBJ2-1	TRBV19	TRBD2	15	CASAETSGAYNEQFF	TGTGCCAGTGCCGAGACTAGCGGGGCCTACAATGAGCAGTTCTTC
TRBJ2-1	TRBV6-1	TRBD2	15	CASSEDAGGYNEQFF	TGTGCCAGCAGTGAAGATGCGGGAGGCTACAATGAGCAGTTCTTC
TRBJ1-1	TRBV30	NA	11	CAWNRQEEAFF	TGTGCCTGGAATCGACAGGAGGAAGCTTTCTTT
TRBJ2-4	TRBV21-1	NA	14	CASSTRKCRNIQYF	TGTGCCAGCAGCACCCGCAAGTGTCGGAACATTCAGTACTTC
TRBJ1-2	TRBV5-1	NA	16	CASSLTKEVGRYGYTF	TGCGCCAGCAGCTTAACCAAGGAGGTCGGACGATATGGCTACACCTTC
TRBJ1-1	TRBV7-8	NA	13	CASSPGRRTEAFF	TGTGCCAGCAGCCCAGGCAGGAGGACTGAAGCTTTCTTT
TRBJ2-6	TRBV6-1	TRBD1	15	CASSGQGAGANVLTF	TGTGCCAGCAGTGGACAGGGGGCTGGGGCCAACGTCCTGACTTTC
TRBJ1-1	TRBV18	NA	15	CASSPSDGGGTEAFF	TGTGCCAGCTCACCAAGCGACGGCGGGGGCACTGAAGCTTTCTTT
TRBJ2-3	TRBV9	NA	15	CASSVAPREADTQYF	TGTGCCAGCAGCGTAGCCCCAAGGGAGGCAGATACGCAGTATTTT
TRBJ2-2	TRBV10-1	TRBD1	18	CASSGLTGSPPYTGELFF	TGCGCCAGCAGTGGCCTGACAGGGTCACCGCCATACACCGGGGAGCTGTTTTTT